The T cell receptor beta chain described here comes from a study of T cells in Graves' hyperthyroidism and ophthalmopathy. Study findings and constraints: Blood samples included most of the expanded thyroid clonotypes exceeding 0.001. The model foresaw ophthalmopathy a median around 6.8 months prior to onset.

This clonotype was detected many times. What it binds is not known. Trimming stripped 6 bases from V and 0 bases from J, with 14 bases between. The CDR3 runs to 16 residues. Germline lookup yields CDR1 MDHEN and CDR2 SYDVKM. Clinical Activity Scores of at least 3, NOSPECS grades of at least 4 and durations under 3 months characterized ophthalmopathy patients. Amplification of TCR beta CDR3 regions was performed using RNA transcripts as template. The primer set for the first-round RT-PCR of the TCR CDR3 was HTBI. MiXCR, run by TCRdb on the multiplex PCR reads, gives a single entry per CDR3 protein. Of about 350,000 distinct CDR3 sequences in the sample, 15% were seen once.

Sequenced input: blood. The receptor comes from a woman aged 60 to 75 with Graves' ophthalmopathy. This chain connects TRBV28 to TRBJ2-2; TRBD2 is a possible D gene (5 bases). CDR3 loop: CASSPRLAPNTGELFF. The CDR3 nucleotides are TGTGCCAGCAGCCCAAGGCTAGCACCGAACACCGGGGAGCTGTTTTTT.